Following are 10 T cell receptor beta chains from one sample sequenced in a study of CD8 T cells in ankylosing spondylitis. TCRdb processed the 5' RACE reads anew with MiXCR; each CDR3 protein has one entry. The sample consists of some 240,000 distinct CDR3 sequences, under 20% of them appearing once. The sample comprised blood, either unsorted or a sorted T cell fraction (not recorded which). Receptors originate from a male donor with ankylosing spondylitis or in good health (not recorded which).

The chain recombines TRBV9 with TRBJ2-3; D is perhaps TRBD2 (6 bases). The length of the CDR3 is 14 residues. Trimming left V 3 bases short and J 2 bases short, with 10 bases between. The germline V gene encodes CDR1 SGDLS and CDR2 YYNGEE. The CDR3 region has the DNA TGTGCCAGCAGCGGTAGCGGAACCACAGATACGCAGTATTTT. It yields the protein CASSGSGTTDTQYF.

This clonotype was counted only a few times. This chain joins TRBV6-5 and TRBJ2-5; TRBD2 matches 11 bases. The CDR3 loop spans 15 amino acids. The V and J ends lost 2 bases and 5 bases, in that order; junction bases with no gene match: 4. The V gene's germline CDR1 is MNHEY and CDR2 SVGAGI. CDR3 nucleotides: TGTGCCAGCAGTTACCGACTAGCGGGATTGGAGACCCAGTACTTC. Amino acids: CASSYRLAGLETQYF.

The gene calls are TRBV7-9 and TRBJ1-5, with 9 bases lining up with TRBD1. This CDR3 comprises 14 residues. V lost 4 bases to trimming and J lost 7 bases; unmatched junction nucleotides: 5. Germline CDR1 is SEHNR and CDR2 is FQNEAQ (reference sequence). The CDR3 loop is CASSSTGGGQPQHF. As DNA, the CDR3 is TGTGCCAGCAGCTCCACAGGGGGCGGCCAGCCCCAGCATTTT.

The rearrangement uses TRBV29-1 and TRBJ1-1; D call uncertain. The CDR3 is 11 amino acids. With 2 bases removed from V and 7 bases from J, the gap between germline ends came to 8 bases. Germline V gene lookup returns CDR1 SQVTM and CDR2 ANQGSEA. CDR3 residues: CSVEWGVEAFF. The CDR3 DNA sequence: TGCAGCGTTGAATGGGGAGTTGAAGCTTTCTTT.

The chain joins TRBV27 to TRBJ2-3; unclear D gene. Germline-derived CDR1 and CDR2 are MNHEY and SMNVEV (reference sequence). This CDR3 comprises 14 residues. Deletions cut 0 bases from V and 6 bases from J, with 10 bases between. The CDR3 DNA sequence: TGTGCCAGCAGTTTATCTGGCTATTCGGATACGCAGTATTTT. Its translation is CASSLSGYSDTQYF.

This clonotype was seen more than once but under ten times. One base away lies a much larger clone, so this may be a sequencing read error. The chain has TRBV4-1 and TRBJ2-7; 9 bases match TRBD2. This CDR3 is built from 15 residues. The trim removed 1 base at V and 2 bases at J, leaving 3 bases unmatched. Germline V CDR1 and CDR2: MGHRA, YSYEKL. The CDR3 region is CASSQVASGTYEQYF. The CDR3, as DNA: TGCGCCAGCAGCCAAGTGGCTAGCGGGACCTACGAGCAGTACTTC.

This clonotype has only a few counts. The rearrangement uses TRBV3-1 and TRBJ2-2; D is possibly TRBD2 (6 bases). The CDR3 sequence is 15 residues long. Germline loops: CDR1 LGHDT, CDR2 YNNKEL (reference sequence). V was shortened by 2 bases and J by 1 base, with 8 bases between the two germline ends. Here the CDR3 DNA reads TGTGCCAGCAGCCAAACGGGGGTGAACACCGGGGAGCTGTTTTTT. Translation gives CASSQTGVNTGELFF.

The CDR3 DNA reads as TGTGCCAGCAACCACATTGTTTCCTACGAGCAGTACTTC. This translates into CASNHIVSYEQYF. This sequence joins TRBV11-2 and TRBJ2-7; D not certain. This CDR3 comprises 13 residues. Trimming pared 7 bases from V and 1 base from J, leaving 11 bases between. From germline, CDR1 is SGHAT and CDR2 FQNNGV.

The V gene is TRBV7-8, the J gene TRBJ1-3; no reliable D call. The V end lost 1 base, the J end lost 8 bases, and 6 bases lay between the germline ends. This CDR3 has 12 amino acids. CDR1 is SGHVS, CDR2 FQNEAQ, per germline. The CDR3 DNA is TGTGCCAGCAGCTTAGTTCTCCACACCATATATTTT. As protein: CASSLVLHTIYF.

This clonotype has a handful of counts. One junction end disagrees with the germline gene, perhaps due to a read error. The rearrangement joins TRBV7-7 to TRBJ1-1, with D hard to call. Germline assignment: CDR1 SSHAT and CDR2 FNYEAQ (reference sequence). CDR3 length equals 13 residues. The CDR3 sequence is CASSPNRNTEAFF. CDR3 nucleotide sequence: TGTGCTAGCAGCCCCAACAGGAACACTGAAGCTTTCTTT.